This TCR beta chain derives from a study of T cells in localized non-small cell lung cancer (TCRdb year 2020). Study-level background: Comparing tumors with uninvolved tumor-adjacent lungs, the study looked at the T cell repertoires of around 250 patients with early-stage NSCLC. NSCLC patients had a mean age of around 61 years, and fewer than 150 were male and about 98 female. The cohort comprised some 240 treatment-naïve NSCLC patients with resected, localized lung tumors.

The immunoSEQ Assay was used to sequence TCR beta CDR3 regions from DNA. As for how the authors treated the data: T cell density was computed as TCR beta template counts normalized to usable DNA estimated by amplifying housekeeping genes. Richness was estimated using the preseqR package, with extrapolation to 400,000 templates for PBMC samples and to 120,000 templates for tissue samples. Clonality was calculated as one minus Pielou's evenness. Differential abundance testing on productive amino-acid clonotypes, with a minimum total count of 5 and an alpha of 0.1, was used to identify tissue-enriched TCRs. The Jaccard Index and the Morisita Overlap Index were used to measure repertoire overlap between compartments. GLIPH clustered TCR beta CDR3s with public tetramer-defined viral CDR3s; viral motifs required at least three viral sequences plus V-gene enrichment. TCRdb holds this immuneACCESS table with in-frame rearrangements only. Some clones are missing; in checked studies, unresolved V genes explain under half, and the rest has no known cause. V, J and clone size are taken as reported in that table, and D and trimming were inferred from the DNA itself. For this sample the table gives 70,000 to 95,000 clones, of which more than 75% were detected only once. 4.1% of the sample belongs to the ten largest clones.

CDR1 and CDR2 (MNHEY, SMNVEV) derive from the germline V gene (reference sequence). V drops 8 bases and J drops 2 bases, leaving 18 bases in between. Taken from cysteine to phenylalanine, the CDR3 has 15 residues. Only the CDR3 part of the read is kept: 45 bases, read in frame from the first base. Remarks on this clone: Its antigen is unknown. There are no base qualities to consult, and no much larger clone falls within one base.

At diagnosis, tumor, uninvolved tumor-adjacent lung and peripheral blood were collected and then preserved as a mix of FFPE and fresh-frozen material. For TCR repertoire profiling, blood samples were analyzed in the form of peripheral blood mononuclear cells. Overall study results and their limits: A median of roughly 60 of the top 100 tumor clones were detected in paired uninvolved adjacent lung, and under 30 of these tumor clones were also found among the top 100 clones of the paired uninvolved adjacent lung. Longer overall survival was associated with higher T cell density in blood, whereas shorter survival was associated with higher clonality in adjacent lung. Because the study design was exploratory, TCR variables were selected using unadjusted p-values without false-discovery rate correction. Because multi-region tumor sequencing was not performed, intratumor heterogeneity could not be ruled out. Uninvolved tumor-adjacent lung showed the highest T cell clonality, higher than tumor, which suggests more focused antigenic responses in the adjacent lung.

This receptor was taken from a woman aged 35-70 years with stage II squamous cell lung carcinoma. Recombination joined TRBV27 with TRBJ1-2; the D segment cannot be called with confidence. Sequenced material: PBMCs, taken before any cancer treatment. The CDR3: CASGRGPISNYGYTF. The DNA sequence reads TGTGCCAGCGGCCGCGGGCCTATTTCCAACTATGGCTACACCTTC.